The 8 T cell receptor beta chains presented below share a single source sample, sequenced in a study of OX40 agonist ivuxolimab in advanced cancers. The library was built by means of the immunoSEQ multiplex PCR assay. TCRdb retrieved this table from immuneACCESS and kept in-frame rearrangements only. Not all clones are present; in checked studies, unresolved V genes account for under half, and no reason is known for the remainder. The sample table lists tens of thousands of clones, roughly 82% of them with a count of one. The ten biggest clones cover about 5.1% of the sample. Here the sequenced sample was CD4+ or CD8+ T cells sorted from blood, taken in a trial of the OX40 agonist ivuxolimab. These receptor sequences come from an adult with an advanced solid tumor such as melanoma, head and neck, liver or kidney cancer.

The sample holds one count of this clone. CDR3 coding DNA: TGTGCCAGTAGTGTCCGGGTTATACCCTTCAAAGAAAAACTGTTTTTT. Translated, it gives CASSVRVIPFKEKLFF. The V call is TRBV19, the J call TRBJ1-4, with D uncertain. V lost 5 bases to trimming and J lost 8 bases, with 21 bases between them. The germline V gene encodes CDR1 LNHDA and CDR2 SQIVND (reference sequence). This CDR3 comprises 16 residues.

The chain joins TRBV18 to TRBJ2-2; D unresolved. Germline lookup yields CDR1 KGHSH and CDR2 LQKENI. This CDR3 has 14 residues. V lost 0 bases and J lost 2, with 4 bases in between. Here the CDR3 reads CASSPPVNTGELFF. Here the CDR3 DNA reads TGTGCCAGCTCACCACCCGTTAACACCGGGGAGCTGTTTTTT.

CDR3 protein: CASSRRYRGPETQYF. The CDR3 nucleotides read TGTGCCAGTAGCAGGCGCTACAGGGGGCCAGAGACCCAGTACTTC. This sequence joins TRBV19 and TRBJ2-5, with 9 bases matching TRBD1. Germline-derived CDR1 and CDR2 are LNHDA and SQIVND (reference sequence). CDR3 size: 15 residues. V gave up 6 bases and J gave up 4 bases; unmatched junction bases: 9.

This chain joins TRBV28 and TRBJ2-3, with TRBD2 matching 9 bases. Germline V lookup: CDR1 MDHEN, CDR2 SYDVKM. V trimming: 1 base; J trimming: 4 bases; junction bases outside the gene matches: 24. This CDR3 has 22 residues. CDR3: CASSLLDFLVSGSSIPPDTQYF. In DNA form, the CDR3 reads TGTGCCAGCAGTTTATTGGATTTCTTGGTTAGCGGGAGTTCCATACCCCCAGATACGCAGTATTTT.

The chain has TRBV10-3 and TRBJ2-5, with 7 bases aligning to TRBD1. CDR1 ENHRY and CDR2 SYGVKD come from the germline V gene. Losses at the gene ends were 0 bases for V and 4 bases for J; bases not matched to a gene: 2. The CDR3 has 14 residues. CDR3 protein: CAISESAGGETQYF. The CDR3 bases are TGTGCCATCAGTGAGTCGGCAGGGGGAGAGACCCAGTACTTC.

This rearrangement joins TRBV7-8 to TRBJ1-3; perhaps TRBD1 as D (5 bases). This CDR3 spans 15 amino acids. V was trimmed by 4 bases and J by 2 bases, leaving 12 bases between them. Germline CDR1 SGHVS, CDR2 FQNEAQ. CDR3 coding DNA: TGTGCCAGCAGCTCTATACAGGCGGCTGGAAACACCATATATTTT. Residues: CASSSIQAAGNTIYF. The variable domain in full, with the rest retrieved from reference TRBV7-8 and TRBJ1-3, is GAGVSQSPRYKVAKRGQDVALRCDPISGHVSLFWYQQALGQGPEFLTYFQNEAQLDKSGLPSDRFFAERPEGSVSTLKIQRTQQEDSAVYLCASSSIQAAGNTIYFGEGSWLTVV.

The CDR3 sequence is CATNPGTGGFNEQFF. CDR3 DNA sequence: TGTGCCACCAACCCGGGGACAGGTGGGTTTAATGAGCAGTTCTTC. The V gene is TRBV15, the J gene TRBJ2-1; 8 bases are a match to TRBD1. V gave up 7 bases and J gave up 7 bases; unmatched junction bases: 12. The CDR3 consists of 15 residues. CDR1 and CDR2 from the germline V gene are LNHNV and YYDKDF (reference sequence).

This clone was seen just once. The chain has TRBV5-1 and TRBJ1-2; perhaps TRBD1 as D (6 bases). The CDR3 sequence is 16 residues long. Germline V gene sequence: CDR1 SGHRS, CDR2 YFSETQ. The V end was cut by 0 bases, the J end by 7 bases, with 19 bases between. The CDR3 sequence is CASSLVAGAPLGGYTF. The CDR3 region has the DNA TGCGCCAGCAGCTTGGTGGCAGGGGCGCCCTTAGGTGGCTACACCTTC.